This TCR beta chain was obtained from a study of CD8 T cells in ankylosing spondylitis. Study-level points and caveats: Characteristic, it appeared, of ankylosing spondylitis blood was a TCR beta motif of eight highly homologous variants. Disease-linked clones bore a CD8+ phenotype and were relatively rare in peripheral blood.

The ends were cut back, 6 bases at V and 8 bases at J, with 10 bases in the middle. The CDR3 is made up of 11 amino acids. Germline CDR1 MNHEY, CDR2 SVGEGT. TCRdb reprocessed the 5' RACE reads via MiXCR and lists one record per CDR3 protein. The sample has 700,000 to 850,000 distinct CDR3 sequences; 12% are singletons. Concerning this clonotype itself: Its specificity is not known.

Sequenced sample: blood, either unsorted or a sorted T cell fraction (not recorded which). The clonotype originates from a male donor with ankylosing spondylitis. The rearrangement uses TRBV6-2 or TRBV6-3 and TRBJ1-2; D is unclear. The CDR3, as DNA: TGTGCCAGCAGCCGGTCGCGGGGCTACACCTTC. This sequence encodes CASSRSRGYTF.